This passage covers 15 T cell receptor beta chains from one sample sequenced in a study of blood T cells in healthy people across ages. The authors ran a second PCR of about 6 to 12 cycles using a sample-barcoded 5' primer and a J-beta primer mix. TCRdb recomputed calls from the 5' RACE reads with MiXCR, one row per CDR3 protein. The top ten clones hold less than 2.5% of a sample with over 1,500,000 distinct CDR3 sequences, around 50% of them seen once. Sequencing was done on a sample of blood. All receptors derive from a woman aged 40 to 50 in good health.

Of note for this clonotype: This may stem from a read error, because a much larger clone lies one nucleotide away. The V call is TRBV4-3, the J call TRBJ2-7; D is unclear. Between the trimmed V and J ends, which lost 0 bases and 9 bases, there was a span of 15 bases. Germline CDR1 reads LGHNA; CDR2 reads YSLEER. The length of the CDR3 is 14 residues. DNA of the CDR3: TGCGCCAGCAGCCAAGATCGACGGTTCGACGTGCAGTACTTC. Translation gives CASSQDRRFDVQYF.

This rearrangement joins TRBV4-1 to TRBJ1-5; a weak D match, TRBD1 (6 bases). Germline V CDR1 and CDR2: MGHRA, YSYEKL. The CDR3 sequence is 15 residues long. Trimming removed 5 bases at V and 3 bases at J, with 14 bases between. This CDR3 is CASSFRGQFNQPQHF. DNA for the CDR3: TGCGCCAGCAGCTTTCGAGGACAGTTCAATCAGCCCCAGCATTTT.

The V call is TRBV6-2 or TRBV6-3, the J call TRBJ2-1; 10 bases map to TRBD1. The CDR3 has 16 amino acids. Trimming took 3 bases from V and 5 from J; bases not matched to a gene: 7. CDR1 MNHEY and CDR2 SVGEGT come from the germline V gene. The DNA for the CDR3 is TGTGCCAGCAGTTATTTAGGGACAGGGGTGAACAATGAGCAGTTCTTC. It translates to CASSYLGTGVNNEQFF.

This clonotype was counted a few times. The CDR3 region is CASSAGRGNEQFF. Here the CDR3 DNA reads TGTGCCAGCAGCGCAGGGAGAGGCAATGAGCAGTTCTTC. V and J are TRBV7-9 and TRBJ2-1; perhaps D is TRBD1 or TRBD2 (5 bases each). V was pared by 5 bases and J by 6 bases, with 11 bases between. This CDR3 is 13 amino acids long. Germline values: CDR1 SEHNR, CDR2 FQNEAQ (reference sequence).

V gene TRBV7-2 combines with J gene TRBJ2-1, with D unresolved. The CDR3 is 15 residues long. CDR1 and CDR2 from the germline V gene are SGHTA and FQGNSA. V lost 4 bases and J 0 bases, leaving 10 bases between the germline ends. The CDR3 region is CASSSTLSSYNEQFF. CDR3 DNA sequence: TGTGCCAGCAGCTCGACTTTGAGCTCCTACAATGAGCAGTTCTTC.

This rearrangement joins TRBV20-1 to TRBJ1-1; D ambiguous. Germline CDR1 reads DFQATT; CDR2 reads SNEGSKA (reference sequence). CDR3 size: 13 residues. The V and J ends lost 6 bases and 4 bases respectively, with 15 bases between them. The chain's CDR3 is CSAGRDQATEAFF. The CDR3 bases are TGCAGTGCCGGGCGGGATCAGGCCACTGAAGCTTTCTTT.

This clonotype came up a few times. The V call is TRBV6-2 or TRBV6-3, the J call TRBJ1-2; unclear D gene. Per the germline V gene, CDR1 is MNHEY and CDR2 is SVGEGT. V lost 0 bases and J 3 bases, leaving 8 bases between the germline ends. This CDR3 has 14 residues. The CDR3: CASSYSIQYYGYTF. In DNA form, the CDR3 reads TGTGCCAGCAGTTACTCGATTCAGTACTATGGCTACACCTTC.

V gene TRBV4-1 combines with J gene TRBJ2-7, with a weak D call TRBD1 (6 bases). Trimming took off 1 base at V and 2 bases at J, with 12 bases between the two ends. From germline, CDR1 is MGHRA and CDR2 YSYEKL. This CDR3 is built from 15 residues. The CDR3 DNA sequence: TGCGCCAGCAGCCAAGTCTGGGACACAACCTACGAGCAGTACTTC. Residues: CASSQVWDTTYEQYF.

This clonotype was counted a few times. V usage is TRBV20-1 and J usage is TRBJ2-3; TRBD2 matches at 9 bases. The germline V gene has CDR1 DFQATT and CDR2 SNEGSKA (reference sequence). V dropped 6 bases and J dropped 2; count of bases not matched to a gene: 9. The CDR3 length is 15 residues. DNA for the CDR3: TGCAGTGCCCAGCATGCTAGCGGGGACACAGATACGCAGTATTTT. Its protein is CSAQHASGDTDTQYF.

This clonotype has a handful of counts. The chain couples TRBV7-2 to TRBJ2-3; no firm D call. The CDR3 loop spans 12 amino acids. V was cut by 5 bases and J by 6 bases, with 9 bases left in between. The V gene's germline CDR1 is SGHTA and CDR2 FQGNSA. CDR3 region: CASSQRYDTQYF. In DNA, the CDR3 is TGTGCCAGCAGCCAACGGTACGATACGCAGTATTTT. Complete variable domain (other parts from reference TRBV7-2 and TRBJ2-3): GAGVSQSPSNKVTEKGKDVELRCDPISGHTALYWYRQSLGQGLEFLIYFQGNSAPDKSGLPSDRFSAERTGGSVSTLTIQRTQQEDSAVYLCASSQRYDTQYFGPGTRLTVL.

The CDR3 DNA reads as TGCAGCGTTGAAGAGGGGGGAGAGTTCTTC. Protein product: CSVEEGGEFF. The genes are TRBV29-1 and TRBJ2-1; D may be TRBD2 (6 bases). The CDR3 runs to 10 residues. Germline V gives CDR1 SQVTM, CDR2 ANQGSEA. Trimming removed 0 bases from V and 14 bases from J, with 8 bases in between.

The chain joins TRBV29-1 to TRBJ1-2; 7 bases are a match to TRBD1. Germline CDR1 and CDR2: SQVTM and ANQGSEA. With V trimmed by 0 bases and J by 5 bases, 9 bases remained unmatched. The CDR3 length is 15 residues. DNA of the CDR3: TGCAGCGTTGAAGAGGAGGGGGCGAAACGGTATGGCTACACCTTC. This translates into CSVEEEGAKRYGYTF.

At least ten counts were recorded for this clonotype. This chain links TRBV12-3 or TRBV12-4 with TRBJ1-2; no reliable D call. This CDR3 is built from 11 residues. V was pared by 4 bases and J by 4 bases, with 4 bases between. CDR3 nucleotide sequence: TGTGCCAGCAGTTCAGGCTATGGCTACACCTTC. Protein product: CASSSGYGYTF.

This chain joins TRBV5-1 and TRBJ2-7, with a possible D match to TRBD2 (6 bases). The CDR3 extends over 16 amino acids. The V and J ends lost 0 bases and 4 bases respectively, with 17 bases between them. Looked up from germline, CDR1 is SGHRS and CDR2 is YFSETQ. This CDR3 is CASSLASQGLSYEQYF. CDR3 nucleotide sequence: TGCGCCAGCAGCTTGGCTTCCCAGGGACTCTCTTACGAGCAGTACTTC.

This chain uses TRBV6-1 with TRBJ2-5; no reliable D call. From germline, CDR1 is MNHNS and CDR2 SASEGT. Trimming took off 4 bases at V and 0 bases at J, with 15 bases between the two ends. This CDR3 has 16 amino acids. For the CDR3, the DNA is TGTGCCAGCAGTGCCAGGACGGGTGTGTACCAAGAGACCCAGTACTTC. Translating gives CASSARTGVYQETQYF.